This is a list of T cell receptor beta chains from one sample in a study of shared T cell receptors in the human thymus. The repertoire was sequenced with immunoSEQ multiplex PCR; TCRdb's copy has only in-frame clones and lacks some. The table lists hundreds of thousands of clones, around 78% of them singletons, with less than 0.015% in the top ten. This sample also belongs to another study, concerning human thymus T cells.

Sequenced sample: thymocytes. Every receptor here comes from a boy under three years old with a congenital heart defect. The CDR3 runs from the conserved cysteine through the conserved F or W. A D gene is named only where the DNA matches it firmly. Not all rows give a size; the values are once, few, many and, for expanded clones, a class.

clone_size	d_call	j_call	v_call	cdr3_aa	cdr3_nt
once	TRBD2	TRBJ2-7	TRBV7-9	CASSSPGTSYEQYF	TGTGCCAGCAGCTCCCCCGGGACTAGCTACGAGCAGTACTTC
.	TRBD2	TRBJ2-7	TRBV10-3	CAISGSGRARVTLYEQYF	TGTGCCATCAGTGGTAGCGGGAGGGCACGGGTAACCCTCTACGAGCAGTACTTC
.	TRBD1	TRBJ1-6	TRBV15	CATSRDGTGADMNSPLHF	TGTGCCACCAGCAGAGATGGGACAGGGGCGGATATGAATTCACCCCTCCACTTT
.	TRBD1	TRBJ2-7	TRBV15	CATSTRTGGITYEQYF	TGTGCCACCAGCACCCGTACAGGGGGCATCACCTACGAGCAGTACTTC
.	TRBD2	TRBJ2-3	TRBV6-6	CASSSLGTIPDTQYF	TGTGCCAGCAGTTCCTTAGGGACTATACCCGATACGCAGTATTTT
.	TRBD1	TRBJ1-2	TRBV29-1	CSVDPGQGPFYGYTF	TGCAGCGTTGACCCGGGACAGGGGCCGTTCTATGGCTACACCTTC
.	.	TRBJ2-7	TRBV7-9	CASSSQQGASEQYF	TGTGCCAGCAGCTCTCAACAGGGAGCCTCCGAGCAGTACTTC
few	.	TRBJ2-7	TRBV11-3	CASSLERPGRSYEQYF	TGTGCCAGCAGCTTAGAGCGGCCCGGCCGCTCCTACGAGCAGTACTTC
.	.	TRBJ2-1	TRBV6-5	CASSPEPPHYNEQFF	TGTGCCAGCAGTCCCGAACCCCCACACTACAATGAGCAGTTCTTC
.	TRBD1	TRBJ1-2	TRBV29-1	CSVEDRRGRGAYGYTF	TGCAGCGTTGAAGATCGAAGAGGCAGGGGGGCCTATGGCTACACCTTC
.	TRBD1	TRBJ1-1	TRBV6-6	CASSYYHRGMNTEAFF	TGTGCCAGCAGTTACTACCACAGGGGGATGAACACTGAAGCTTTCTTT
.	TRBD1	TRBJ2-7	TRBV5-4	CASSSSRTGGWAEQYF	TGTGCCAGCAGCTCATCGAGGACAGGGGGCTGGGCCGAGCAGTACTTC
.	.	TRBJ2-1	TRBV19	CASSIPNNEQFF	TGTGCCAGTAGTATCCCAAACAATGAGCAGTTCTTC
.	TRBD1	TRBJ1-1	TRBV19	CASSTEWTGGATEAFF	TGTGCCAGTAGCACCGAGTGGACAGGGGGCGCAACTGAAGCTTTCTTT
.	.	TRBJ1-3	TRBV5-1	CASSFGAVSSGNTIYF	TGCGCCAGCAGCTTTGGTGCGGTCTCCTCTGGAAACACCATATATTTT
few	TRBD2	TRBJ2-7	TRBV28	CASSFAGGPWEQYF	TGTGCCAGCAGTTTCGCGGGAGGGCCATGGGAGCAGTACTTC
.	TRBD2	TRBJ2-7	TRBV5-1	CASSFRPQREKGNYEQYF	TGCGCCAGCAGCTTCCGCCCGCAGCGGGAGAAGGGCAACTACGAGCAGTACTTC